The subject of this entry is one T cell receptor beta chain. Its specificity is not known. The table came from immunoSEQ multiplex PCR; TCRdb's copy has only in-frame clones and leaves some out. The sample lists over 150,000 clones; roughly 90% were seen once. These data belong to a study of T cell responses to AZD1222 COVID-19 vaccine. The V end was cut by 6 bases, the J end by 5 bases, with 17 bases between. This CDR3 has 15 residues. The germline V gene encodes CDR1 SGHVS and CDR2 FQNEAQ. Findings and caveats of the study: Repertoire samples came only from after the peak T cell response.

The chain couples TRBV7-8 to TRBJ1-5, with D tentatively TRBD1 (6 bases). The sample in question was peripheral blood, obtained 28 days after the second AZD1222 dose. This clonotype originated in an adult who received the AZD1222 COVID-19 vaccine. CDR3 protein: CASSLGGPRDQPQHF. As DNA, the CDR3 is TGTGCCAGCAGTCTAGGGGGGCCCCGGGATCAGCCCCAGCATTTT. Full variable domain (rest looked up from reference TRBV7-8 and TRBJ1-5): GAGVSQSPRYKVAKRGQDVALRCDPISGHVSLFWYQQALGQGPEFLTYFQNEAQLDKSGLPSDRFFAERPEGSVSTLKIQRTQQEDSAVYLCASSLGGPRDQPQHFGDGTRLSIL.